Described below is a single TCR beta chain sequence and its context. Trimming stripped 4 bases from V and 0 bases from J, with 22 bases between. There are 18 residues in the CDR3. In germline, CDR1 is SGDLS, CDR2 YYNGEE. The sample comes from a study of blood T cell repertoires in COVID-19. Across the whole study: Sites across the United States, Italy and Spain contributed samples from acute and convalescent COVID-19. PBMCs, B-cell-depleted T cells, or T cells provided the cDNA or gDNA that made up the material.

Original handling: Researchers report that nucleated cell counts were estimated from reference gene primer amplification. Here immunoSEQ multiplex PCR was the method, and the copy in TCRdb shows in-frame clones only, minus some. For V, J and clone size, that table is used; D and trimming come from the DNA. In the table there are tens of thousands of clones, approximately 91% of which are singletons. The TCR sequence derives from a man aged 50 or older with active COVID-19. Material: peripheral blood. The chain recombines TRBV9 with TRBJ1-2, with D uncertain. The CDR3 sequence: CASSSPRGQSSTNYGYTF. The CDR3 coding sequence is TGTGCCAGCAGCTCCCCCCGAGGCCAAAGTAGCACTAACTATGGCTACACCTTC.